This TCR beta chain stems from a study of vaccination and CD4 T cells after COVID-19. General study results and limits: In convalescent patients, 304 of 307 vaccine-specific clones were mono-reactive for SARS-CoV-2 spike.

Comment on this clonotype: Its antigen is not known.

The Oncomine TCR Beta short-read assay generated sequence data from the DNA of cultured CD4+ T cells. TCRdb fed the PCR reads into MiXCR, producing one record per CDR3 protein. Counted here are approximately 6,700 distinct CDR3 sequences, roughly 52% occurring once; the ten biggest clones make up roughly 35%. Treatment described: roughly nine-day PBMC culture with coronavirus spike peptide pools or control peptides (ViraFEST assay). Ahead of the COVID-19 pandemic (2011-2018), the CD4+ T cells of the unexposed donor were collected. The sequence was collected from a human donor in good health. Sequenced input: CD4+ T cells from blood, cultured in vitro.

The CDR3 sequence is CSARGASGGPQYF. The DNA of the CDR3 is TGCAGTGCTAGAGGGGCTAGCGGGGGTCCCCAGTACTTC. This chain links TRBV20-1 with TRBJ2-5, with 10 bases lining up with TRBD2. Germline CDR1 reads DFQATT; CDR2 reads SNEGSKA (reference sequence). The CDR3 totals 13 residues. V shed 1 base, J shed 9 bases, and the junction held 5 bases outside the gene matches.